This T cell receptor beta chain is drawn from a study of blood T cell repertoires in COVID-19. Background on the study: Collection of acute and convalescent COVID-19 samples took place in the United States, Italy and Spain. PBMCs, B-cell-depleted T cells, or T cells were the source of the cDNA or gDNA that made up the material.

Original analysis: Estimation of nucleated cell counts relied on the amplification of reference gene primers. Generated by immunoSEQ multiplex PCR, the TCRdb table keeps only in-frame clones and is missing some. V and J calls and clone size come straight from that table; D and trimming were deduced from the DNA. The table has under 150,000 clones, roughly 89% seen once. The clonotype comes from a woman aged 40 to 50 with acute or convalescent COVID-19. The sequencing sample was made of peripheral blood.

As DNA, the CDR3 is TGTGCCAGCAGCTTTACAGCAACCTCTAACTATGGCTACACCTTC. As protein: CASSFTATSNYGYTF. The rearrangement joins TRBV5-6 to TRBJ1-2; no clear D. The CDR3 consists of 15 residues. The V and J ends lost 2 bases and 0 bases respectively, with 11 bases between them. Germline CDR1 and CDR2: SGHDT and YYEEEE.